Listed below are T cell receptor beta chains from one sample, sequenced in a study of vaccination and CD4 T cells after COVID-19. In TCRdb, the PCR reads were re-called with MiXCR into one record per CDR3 protein. The table lists around 17,000 distinct CDR3 sequences, 70% of them singletons, with 15% to 20% in the top ten. Which antigens these TCRs recognize remains unknown. The sequencing input was CD4+ T cells from blood, cultured in vitro. The receptors here all came from a human donor who had recovered from COVID-19. Both conserved end residues are part of each CDR3.

J gene: TRBJ1-2
V gene: TRBV6-1
CDR3 protein: CASSERPGTGYGYTF

J gene: TRBJ1-1
V gene: TRBV7-3
CDR3 protein: CASSLTVVLGGEAFF

J gene: TRBJ2-1
V gene: TRBV24-1
CDR3 protein: CATSDFSRTGSYEQFF

J gene: TRBJ2-3
V gene: TRBV7-3
CDR3 protein: CASSLTGGADTQYF

J gene: TRBJ1-4
V gene: TRBV29-1
CDR3 protein: CSAQTGKGTNEKLFF

J gene: TRBJ2-7
V gene: TRBV7-6
CDR3 protein: CASSLGPGQQSYEQYF

J gene: TRBJ1-2
V gene: TRBV2
CDR3 protein: CASGDSNYGYTF

J gene: TRBJ2-3
V gene: TRBV27
CDR3 protein: CASSSGATFSTDTQYF

J gene: TRBJ2-5
V gene: TRBV20-1
CDR3 protein: CSARVGDRFGETQYF

J gene: TRBJ2-7
V gene: TRBV6-2/TRBV6-3
CDR3 protein: CASSYGGRAPREQYF

J gene: TRBJ1-4
V gene: TRBV6-2/TRBV6-3
CDR3 protein: CASPGAGQGSEKLFF

J gene: TRBJ1-5
V gene: TRBV2
CDR3 protein: CASAGGGFQPQHF

J gene: TRBJ2-5
V gene: TRBV20-1
CDR3 protein: CRGKRGIEETQYF

J gene: TRBJ1-5
V gene: TRBV6-1
CDR3 protein: CASSTTRRSNQPQHF

J gene: TRBJ1-1
V gene: TRBV11-3
CDR3 protein: CASSLGGTNGEAFF

J gene: TRBJ1-2
V gene: TRBV29-1
CDR3 protein: CSVESGGNWGYTF

J gene: TRBJ1-2
V gene: TRBV5-4
CDR3 protein: CASSLAGGGYTF

J gene: TRBJ1-2
V gene: TRBV7-2
CDR3 protein: CASSLDTRISGYTF

J gene: TRBJ2-3
V gene: TRBV5-4
CDR3 protein: CASSFGLAGDPSTDTQYF

J gene: TRBJ2-3
V gene: TRBV20-1
CDR3 protein: CSAKRGASTDTQYF

J gene: TRBJ1-2
V gene: TRBV6-2/TRBV6-3
CDR3 protein: CASSYQGRVNYGYTF

J gene: TRBJ1-5
V gene: TRBV6-1
CDR3 protein: CASSQGGAEDQPQHF

J gene: TRBJ1-1
V gene: TRBV6-2/TRBV6-3
CDR3 protein: CASSPEGPEAFF

J gene: TRBJ2-2
V gene: TRBV5-1
CDR3 protein: CASSLEGPNTGELFF

J gene: TRBJ1-5
V gene: TRBV10-2
CDR3 protein: CASSESAEQPQHF

J gene: TRBJ1-2
V gene: TRBV4-1
CDR3 protein: CASRSVISSRGYTF

J gene: TRBJ2-1
V gene: TRBV20-1
CDR3 protein: CSARLAGLRNEQFF

J gene: TRBJ2-1
V gene: TRBV7-6
CDR3 protein: CASSLARTSGSNEQFF

J gene: TRBJ1-5
V gene: TRBV6-1
CDR3 protein: CAGAPQGLNQPQHF

J gene: TRBJ2-2
V gene: TRBV6-2/TRBV6-3
CDR3 protein: CASSGAVNTGELFF

J gene: TRBJ2-2
V gene: TRBV19
CDR3 protein: CASSITSGRNTGELFF

J gene: TRBJ1-1
V gene: TRBV7-6
CDR3 protein: CASSPYRRYTEAFF

J gene: TRBJ1-2
V gene: TRBV20-1
CDR3 protein: CSARGDRASYGYTF

J gene: TRBJ2-5
V gene: TRBV7-2
CDR3 protein: CASSRLLAQETQYF

J gene: TRBJ1-1
V gene: TRBV10-3
CDR3 protein: CAISESPANTEAFF

J gene: TRBJ1-1
V gene: TRBV2
CDR3 protein: CASTRDRPMNTEAFF

J gene: TRBJ1-3
V gene: TRBV11-3
CDR3 protein: CASRPTGNTIYF

J gene: TRBJ2-3
V gene: TRBV27
CDR3 protein: CASSFLAGGTDTQYF

J gene: TRBJ2-5
V gene: TRBV6-2/TRBV6-3
CDR3 protein: CASRQGAETQYF

J gene: TRBJ1-3
V gene: TRBV20-1
CDR3 protein: CSARGQGGGNTIYF

J gene: TRBJ1-1
V gene: TRBV7-6
CDR3 protein: CASSFGGNTEAFF

J gene: TRBJ2-7
V gene: TRBV6-2/TRBV6-3
CDR3 protein: CASSYSGASGTAYEQYF

J gene: TRBJ1-2
V gene: TRBV5-1
CDR3 protein: CASSLGPGTSNYGYTF

J gene: TRBJ2-7
V gene: TRBV28
CDR3 protein: CASSLLGYYEQYF

J gene: TRBJ2-2
V gene: TRBV5-4
CDR3 protein: CASSLPTGNTGELFF

J gene: TRBJ2-3
V gene: TRBV21-1
CDR3 protein: CASSGFLAFTDTQYF

J gene: TRBJ1-1
V gene: TRBV5-1
CDR3 protein: CASSSGSGGLGAFF

J gene: TRBJ2-3
V gene: TRBV6-2/TRBV6-3
CDR3 protein: CASSYSSGRAVYTDTQYF

J gene: TRBJ1-6
V gene: TRBV5-4
CDR3 protein: CASSFRTGMNSPLHF

J gene: TRBJ2-3
V gene: TRBV5-1
CDR3 protein: CTSSLDRGEADTQYF

J gene: TRBJ1-6
V gene: TRBV20-1
CDR3 protein: CSARSTGTGYNSPLHF

J gene: TRBJ1-3
V gene: TRBV20-1
CDR3 protein: CSATESSGNTIYF

J gene: TRBJ1-2
V gene: TRBV20-1
CDR3 protein: CSASAPIHYGYTF

J gene: TRBJ1-5
V gene: TRBV11-2
CDR3 protein: CASSLGVAGNQPQHF